The clone carrying this T cell receptor (beta chain) showed up many times. These data originate in a study of CD8+CD57+ T cells in acquired aplastic anemia. Researchers used genomic DNA as the template to profile TCR beta VDJ and CDR3. Using its own MiXCR run on the reads, TCRdb lists one record per CDR3 protein. The sample has roughly 180,000 distinct CDR3 sequences; 64% are singletons. Germline CDR1 MGHRA, CDR2 YSYEKL. The CDR3 has 12 residues. V lost 1 base to trimming and J lost 9 bases, with 7 bases between them. Sequencing was done on a sample of sorted CD4+, CD8+, or CD8+CD57+ T cells (not recorded which) from PBMCs. The V call is TRBV4-1, the J call TRBJ2-1; no definite D call. This clonotype originated in a human donor with severe aplastic anemia or a healthy control (not recorded which). CDR3 residues: CASSQVNGEQFF. The CDR3 DNA sequence: TGCGCCAGCAGCCAAGTTAATGGTGAGCAGTTCTTC.